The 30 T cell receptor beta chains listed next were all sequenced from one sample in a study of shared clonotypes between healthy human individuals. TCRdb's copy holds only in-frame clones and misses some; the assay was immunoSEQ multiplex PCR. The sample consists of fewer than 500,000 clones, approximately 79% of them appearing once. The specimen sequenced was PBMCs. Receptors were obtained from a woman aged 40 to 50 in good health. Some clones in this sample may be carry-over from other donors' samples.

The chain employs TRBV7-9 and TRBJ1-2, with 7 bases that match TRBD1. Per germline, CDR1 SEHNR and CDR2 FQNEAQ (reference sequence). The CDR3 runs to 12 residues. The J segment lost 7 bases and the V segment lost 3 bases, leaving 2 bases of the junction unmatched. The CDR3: CASSLGTVGYTF. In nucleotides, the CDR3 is TGTGCCAGCAGCTTGGGGACAGTTGGCTACACCTTC.

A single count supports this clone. The CDR3 sequence is CASSLRDALFNEQFF. The CDR3 DNA follows: TGTGCCAGCAGTCTCCGGGACGCTTTGTTCAATGAGCAGTTCTTC. This rearrangement joins TRBV28 to TRBJ2-1; D is perhaps TRBD1 or TRBD2 (5 bases each). V dropped 5 bases and J dropped 6 bases, with 17 bases sitting between them. Looked up from germline, CDR1 is MDHEN and CDR2 is SYDVKM. This CDR3 spans 15 amino acids.

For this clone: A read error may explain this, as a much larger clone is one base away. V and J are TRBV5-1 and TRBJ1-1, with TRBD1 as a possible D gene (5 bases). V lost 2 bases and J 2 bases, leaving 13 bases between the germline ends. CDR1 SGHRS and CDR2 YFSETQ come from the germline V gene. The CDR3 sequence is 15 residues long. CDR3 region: CASSFWATDNTEAFF. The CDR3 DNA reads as TGCGCCAGCAGCTTTTGGGCGACAGATAACACTGAAGCTTTCTTT.

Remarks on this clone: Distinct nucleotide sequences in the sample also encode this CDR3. In DNA, the CDR3 is TGTGCCTGGAGTTTGGGCGGGACCGGGGAGCTGTTTTTT. This gives the protein CAWSLGGTGELFF. The V and J genes are TRBV30 and TRBJ2-2, with D possibly being TRBD2 (5 bases). Germline CDR1 is GTSNPN and CDR2 is SVGIG (reference sequence). The CDR3 runs to 13 residues. The germline V and J ends were trimmed by 2 bases and 5 bases, with 9 bases remaining between them.

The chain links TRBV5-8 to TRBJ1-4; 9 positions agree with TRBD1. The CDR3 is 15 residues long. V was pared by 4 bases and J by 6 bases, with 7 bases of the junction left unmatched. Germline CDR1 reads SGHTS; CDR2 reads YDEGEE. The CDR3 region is CASSGTGGRYEKLFF. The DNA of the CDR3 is TGTGCCAGCAGCGGAACAGGGGGCCGGTATGAAAAACTGTTTTTT.

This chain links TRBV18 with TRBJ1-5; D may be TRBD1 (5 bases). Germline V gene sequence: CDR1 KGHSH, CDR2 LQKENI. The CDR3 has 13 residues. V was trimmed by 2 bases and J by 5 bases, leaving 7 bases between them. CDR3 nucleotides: TGTGCCAGCTCACCAGGGGGATATCAGCCCCAGCATTTT. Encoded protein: CASSPGGYQPQHF.

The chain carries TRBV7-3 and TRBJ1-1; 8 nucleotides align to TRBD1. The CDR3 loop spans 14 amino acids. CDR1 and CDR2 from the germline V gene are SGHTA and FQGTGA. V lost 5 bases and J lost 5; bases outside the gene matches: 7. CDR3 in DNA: TGTGCCAGCAGCGTAGACAGGGGCCGGACTGAAGCTTTCTTT. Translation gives CASSVDRGRTEAFF.

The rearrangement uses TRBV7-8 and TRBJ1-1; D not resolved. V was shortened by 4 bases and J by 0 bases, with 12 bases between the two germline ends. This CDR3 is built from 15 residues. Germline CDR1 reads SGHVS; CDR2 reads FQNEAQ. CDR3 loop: CASSSRAAVNTEAFF. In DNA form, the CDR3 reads TGTGCCAGCAGCTCCCGCGCTGCCGTGAACACTGAAGCTTTCTTT.

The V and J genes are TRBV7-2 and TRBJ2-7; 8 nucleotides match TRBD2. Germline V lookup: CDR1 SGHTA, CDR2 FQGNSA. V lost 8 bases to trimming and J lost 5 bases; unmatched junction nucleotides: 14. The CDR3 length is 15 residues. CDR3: CASPPRVGLVDEQYF. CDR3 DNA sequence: TGTGCCAGCCCGCCAAGGGTGGGACTAGTGGACGAGCAGTACTTC.

The CDR3 DNA follows: TGTGCCTGGAGACACTGGGATTTACGAGGCGAGCAGTACTTC. Translated: CAWRHWDLRGEQYF. V and J are TRBV30 and TRBJ2-5; no firm D call. The J call may be wrong; the DNA end is better matched by TRBJ2-7. The germline V gene encodes CDR1 GTSNPN and CDR2 SVGIG (reference sequence). The CDR3 consists of 14 residues.

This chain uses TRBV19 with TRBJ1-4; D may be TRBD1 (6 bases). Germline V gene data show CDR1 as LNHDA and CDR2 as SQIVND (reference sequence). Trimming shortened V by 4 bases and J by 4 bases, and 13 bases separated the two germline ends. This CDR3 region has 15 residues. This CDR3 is CASSTPGTLNEKLFF. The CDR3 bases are TGTGCCAGTAGTACCCCCGGGACACTTAATGAAAAACTGTTTTTT.

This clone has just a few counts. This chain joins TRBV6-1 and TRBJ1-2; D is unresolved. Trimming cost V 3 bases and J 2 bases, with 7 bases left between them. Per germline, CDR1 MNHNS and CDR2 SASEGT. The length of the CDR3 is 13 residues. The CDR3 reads CASSEVRNYGYTF. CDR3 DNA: TGTGCCAGCAGTGAGGTCAGAAACTATGGCTACACCTTC.

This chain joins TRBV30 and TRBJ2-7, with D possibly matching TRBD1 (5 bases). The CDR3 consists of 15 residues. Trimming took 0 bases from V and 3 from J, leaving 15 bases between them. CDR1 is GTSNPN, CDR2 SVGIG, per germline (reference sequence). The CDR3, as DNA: TGTGCCTGGAGTGTAGGGGCTGCCCGGGTCTACGAGCAGTACTTC. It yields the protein CAWSVGAARVYEQYF.

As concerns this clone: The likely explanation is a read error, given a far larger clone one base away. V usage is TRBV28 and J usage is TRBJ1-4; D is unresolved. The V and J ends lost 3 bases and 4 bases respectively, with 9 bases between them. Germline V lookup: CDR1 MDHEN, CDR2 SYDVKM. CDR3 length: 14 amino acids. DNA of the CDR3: TGTGCCAGCAGTTTCCTAGATCTTAATGAAAAACTGTTTTTT. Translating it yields CASSFLDLNEKLFF.

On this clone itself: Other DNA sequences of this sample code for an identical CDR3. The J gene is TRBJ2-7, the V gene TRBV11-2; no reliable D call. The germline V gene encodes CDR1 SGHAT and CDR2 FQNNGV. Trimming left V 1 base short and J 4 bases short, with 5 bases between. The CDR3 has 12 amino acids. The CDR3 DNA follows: TGTGCCAGCAGCTTAGTCGGGTACGAGCAGTACTTC. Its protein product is CASSLVGYEQYF. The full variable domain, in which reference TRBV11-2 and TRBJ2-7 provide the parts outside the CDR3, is EAGVAQSPRYKIIEKRQSVAFWCNPISGHATLYWYQQILGQGPKLLIQFQNNGVVDDSQLPKDRFSAERLKGVDSTLKIQPAKLEDSAVYLCASSLVGYEQYFGPGTRLTVT.

This CDR3 reads CATSRGDRGDNQPQHF. CDR3 sequence (DNA): TGTGCCACCAGCAGAGGGGACAGGGGAGACAATCAGCCCCAGCATTTT. The rearrangement joins TRBV15 to TRBJ1-5, with 10 bases fitting TRBD1. The CDR3 consists of 16 residues. V gave up 1 base and J gave up 3 bases; unmatched junction bases: 3. Germline CDR1 and CDR2: LNHNV and YYDKDF (reference sequence).

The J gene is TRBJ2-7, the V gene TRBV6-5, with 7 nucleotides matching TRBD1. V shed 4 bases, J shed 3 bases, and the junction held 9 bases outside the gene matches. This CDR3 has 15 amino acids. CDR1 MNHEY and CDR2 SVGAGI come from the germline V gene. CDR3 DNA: TGTGCCAGCAGTTCACCGGGACAGAGGTTCTACGAGCAGTACTTC. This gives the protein CASSSPGQRFYEQYF.

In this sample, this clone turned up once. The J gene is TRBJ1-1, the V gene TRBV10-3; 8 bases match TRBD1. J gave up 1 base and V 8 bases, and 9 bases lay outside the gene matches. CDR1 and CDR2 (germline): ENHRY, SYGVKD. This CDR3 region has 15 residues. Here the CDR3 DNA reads TGTGCCATCCGAGGACAGGGAGGAGCGAACACTGAAGCTTTCTTT. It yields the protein CAIRGQGGANTEAFF.

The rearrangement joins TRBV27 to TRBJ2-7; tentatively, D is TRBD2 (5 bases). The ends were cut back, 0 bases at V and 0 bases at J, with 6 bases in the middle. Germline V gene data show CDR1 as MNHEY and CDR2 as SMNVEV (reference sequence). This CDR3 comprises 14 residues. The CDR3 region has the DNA TGTGCCAGCAGTTTATCGAGCGGCTCCTACGAGCAGTACTTC. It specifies CASSLSSGSYEQYF.

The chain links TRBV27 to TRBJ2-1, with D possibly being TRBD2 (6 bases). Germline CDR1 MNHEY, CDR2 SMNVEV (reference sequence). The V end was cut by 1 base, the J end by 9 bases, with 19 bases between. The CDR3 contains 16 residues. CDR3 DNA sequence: TGTGCCAGCAGTTTATACACGCCGGAGGGCCCGTCTGAGCAGTTCTTC. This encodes CASSLYTPEGPSEQFF.

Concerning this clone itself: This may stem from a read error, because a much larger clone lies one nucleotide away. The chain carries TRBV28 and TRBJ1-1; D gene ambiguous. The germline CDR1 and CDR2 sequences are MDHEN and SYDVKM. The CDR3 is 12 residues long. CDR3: CASKSWVTGAFF. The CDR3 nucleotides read TGTGCCAGCAAGTCGTGGGTGACTGGAGCTTTCTTT.

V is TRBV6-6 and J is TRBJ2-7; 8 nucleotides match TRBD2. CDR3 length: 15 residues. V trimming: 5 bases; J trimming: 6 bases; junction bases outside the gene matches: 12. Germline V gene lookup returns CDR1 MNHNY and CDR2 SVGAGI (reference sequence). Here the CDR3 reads CASSPGSGGPLEQYF. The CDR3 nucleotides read TGTGCCAGCAGTCCCGGTTCGGGAGGGCCCCTCGAGCAGTACTTC.

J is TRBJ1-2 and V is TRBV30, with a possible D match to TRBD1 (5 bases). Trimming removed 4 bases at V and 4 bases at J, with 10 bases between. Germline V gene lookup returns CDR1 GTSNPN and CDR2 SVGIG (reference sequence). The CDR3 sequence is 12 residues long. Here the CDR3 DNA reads TGTGCCTGGATAGGGGATAGCTATGGCTACACCTTC. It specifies CAWIGDSYGYTF.

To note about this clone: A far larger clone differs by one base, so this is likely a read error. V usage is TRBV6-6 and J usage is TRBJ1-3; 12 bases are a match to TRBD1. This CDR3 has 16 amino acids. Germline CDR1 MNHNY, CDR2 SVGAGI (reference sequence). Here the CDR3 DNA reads TGTGCCAGCGGTTACGGGACAGGGGGCCCTGGAAACACCATATATTTT. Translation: CASGYGTGGPGNTIYF.

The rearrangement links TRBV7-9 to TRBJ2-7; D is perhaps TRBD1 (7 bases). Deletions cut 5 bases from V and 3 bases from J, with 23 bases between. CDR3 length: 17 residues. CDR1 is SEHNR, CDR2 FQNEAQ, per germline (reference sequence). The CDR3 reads CASSQGGPAEHIYEQYF. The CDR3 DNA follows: TGTGCCAGCAGCCAGGGGGGTCCAGCCGAACATATCTACGAGCAGTACTTC.

The CDR3 loop is CASSLEWSAQYF. CDR3 DNA: TGTGCCAGCAGCTTAGAGTGGTCGGCACAGTACTTC. J is TRBJ2-4 and V is TRBV11-2, with D hard to call. The CDR3 extends over 12 amino acids. Trimming took off 0 bases at V and 13 bases at J, with 10 bases between the two ends. Germline loops: CDR1 SGHAT, CDR2 FQNNGV.

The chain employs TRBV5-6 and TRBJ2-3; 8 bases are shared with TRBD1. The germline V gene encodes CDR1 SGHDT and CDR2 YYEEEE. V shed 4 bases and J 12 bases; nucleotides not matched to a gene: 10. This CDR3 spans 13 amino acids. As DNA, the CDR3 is TGTGCCAGCAGCCTCGGGACAGGAGGAAAACAGTATTTT. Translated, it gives CASSLGTGGKQYF.

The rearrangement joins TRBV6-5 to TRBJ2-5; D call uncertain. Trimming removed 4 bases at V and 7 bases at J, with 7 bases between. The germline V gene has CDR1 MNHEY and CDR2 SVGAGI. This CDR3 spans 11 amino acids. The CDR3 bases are TGTGCCAGCAGTTCAGGCCGGACCCAGTACTTC. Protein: CASSSGRTQYF.

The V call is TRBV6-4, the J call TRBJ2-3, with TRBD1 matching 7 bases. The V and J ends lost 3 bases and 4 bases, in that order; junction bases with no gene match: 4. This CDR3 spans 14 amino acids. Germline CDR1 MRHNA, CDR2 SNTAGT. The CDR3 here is CASSEGGASDTQYF. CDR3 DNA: TGTGCCAGCAGTGAAGGGGGCGCGTCAGATACGCAGTATTTT.

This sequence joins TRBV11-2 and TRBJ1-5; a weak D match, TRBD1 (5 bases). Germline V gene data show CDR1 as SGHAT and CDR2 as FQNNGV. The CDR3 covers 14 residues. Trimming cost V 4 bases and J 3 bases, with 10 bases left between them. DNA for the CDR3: TGTGCCAGCAGCTGGCAGGGTCACAATCAGCCCCAGCATTTT. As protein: CASSWQGHNQPQHF.